This T cell receptor (beta chain) was retrieved from a study of human T cells and chemical hapten exposure. Points from the study as a whole: The number of TCRs over 1 in 1000 frequency stayed unchanged after DPC.

This clonotype was seen more than once but under ten times. The antigen is undetermined. One entry per CDR3 protein results from TCRdb running MiXCR on the RACE reads. The table lists tens of thousands of distinct CDR3 sequences, 4.4% of them singletons. V lost 6 bases and J lost 6; bases outside the gene matches: 11. The CDR3 is made up of 13 amino acids. Per the germline V gene, CDR1 is DFQATT and CDR2 is SNEGSKA (reference sequence). Time point of the sample: healthy volunteer bleed at 2 weeks. Total RNA was isolated from unfractionated whole blood. This sequence was found in a human donor in good health. Some clones in this sample may be carry-over from other donors' samples. J is TRBJ2-7 and V is TRBV20-1; 7 bases are shared with TRBD2. Sequencing input: whole blood. In DNA form, the CDR3 reads TGCAGTGCCACGCGGCGGGAGAAGGGCGAGCAGTACTTC. This gives the protein CSATRREKGEQYF.